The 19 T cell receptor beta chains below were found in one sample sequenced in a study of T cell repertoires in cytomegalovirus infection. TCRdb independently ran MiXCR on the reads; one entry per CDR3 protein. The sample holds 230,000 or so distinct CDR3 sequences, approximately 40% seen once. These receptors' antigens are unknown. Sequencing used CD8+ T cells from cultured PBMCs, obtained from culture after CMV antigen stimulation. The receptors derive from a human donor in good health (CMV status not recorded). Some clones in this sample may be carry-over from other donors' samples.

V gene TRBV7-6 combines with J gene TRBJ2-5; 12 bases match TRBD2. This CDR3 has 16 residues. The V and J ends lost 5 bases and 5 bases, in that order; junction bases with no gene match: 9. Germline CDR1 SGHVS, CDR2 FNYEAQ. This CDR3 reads CASSPRTSGVQETQYF. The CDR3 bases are TGTGCCAGCAGCCCACGGACTAGCGGGGTACAGGAGACCCAGTACTTC.

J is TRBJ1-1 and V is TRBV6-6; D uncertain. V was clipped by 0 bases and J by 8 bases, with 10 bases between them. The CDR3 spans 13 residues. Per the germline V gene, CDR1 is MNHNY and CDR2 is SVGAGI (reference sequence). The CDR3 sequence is CASSYSDGDEAFF. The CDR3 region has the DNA TGTGCCAGCAGTTACTCAGACGGTGACGAAGCTTTCTTT.

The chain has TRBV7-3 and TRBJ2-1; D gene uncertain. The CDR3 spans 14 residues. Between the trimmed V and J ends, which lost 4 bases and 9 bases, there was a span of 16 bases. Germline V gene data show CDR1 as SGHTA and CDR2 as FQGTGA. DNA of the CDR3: TGTGCCAGCAGCTCTTTCCCGGGTGCGCTTGAGCAGTTCTTC. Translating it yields CASSSFPGALEQFF.

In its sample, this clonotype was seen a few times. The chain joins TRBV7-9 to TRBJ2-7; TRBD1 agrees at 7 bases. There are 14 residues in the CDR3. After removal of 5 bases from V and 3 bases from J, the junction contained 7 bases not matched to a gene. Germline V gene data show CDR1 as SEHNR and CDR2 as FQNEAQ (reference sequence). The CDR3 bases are TGTGCCAGCAGCGCCCGGGACAGAGACTACGAGCAGTACTTC. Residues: CASSARDRDYEQYF.

This CDR3 reads CSASGLAGGGYNEQFF. The CDR3 coding sequence is TGCAGTGCTTCGGGACTAGCGGGAGGGGGTTACAATGAGCAGTTCTTC. The chain uses TRBV20-1 and TRBJ2-1; 16 bases fit TRBD2. Germline CDR1 and CDR2: DFQATT and SNEGSKA (reference sequence). The CDR3 length is 16 residues. With 5 bases clipped from V and 4 bases from J, the junction kept 5 bases outside the gene matches.

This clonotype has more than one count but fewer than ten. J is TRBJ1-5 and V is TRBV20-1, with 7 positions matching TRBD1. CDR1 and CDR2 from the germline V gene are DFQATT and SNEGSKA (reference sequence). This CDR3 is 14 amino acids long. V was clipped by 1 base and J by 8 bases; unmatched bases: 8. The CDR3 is CSARVRQGGKPQHF. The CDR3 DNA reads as TGCAGTGCTAGAGTTCGACAGGGCGGTAAGCCCCAGCATTTT.

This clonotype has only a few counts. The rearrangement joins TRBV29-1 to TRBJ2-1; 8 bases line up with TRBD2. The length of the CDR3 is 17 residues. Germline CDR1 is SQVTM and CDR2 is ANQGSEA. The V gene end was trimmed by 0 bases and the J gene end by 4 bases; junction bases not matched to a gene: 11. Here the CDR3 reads CSVEEEAGAPTYNEQFF. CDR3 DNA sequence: TGCAGCGTTGAAGAGGAAGCGGGAGCCCCCACGTACAATGAGCAGTTCTTC.

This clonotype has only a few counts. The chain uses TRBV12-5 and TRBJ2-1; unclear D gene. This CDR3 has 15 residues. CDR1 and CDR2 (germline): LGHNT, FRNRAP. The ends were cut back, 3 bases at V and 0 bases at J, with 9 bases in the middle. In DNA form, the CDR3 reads TGTGCTAGTGGTTTTTCGAGCCACTCCTACAATGAGCAGTTCTTC. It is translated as CASGFSSHSYNEQFF. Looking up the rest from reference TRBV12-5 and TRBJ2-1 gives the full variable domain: DARVTQTPRHKVTEMGQEVTMRCQPILGHNTVFWYRQTMMQGLELLAYFRNRAPLDDSGMPKDRFSAEMPDATLATLKIQPSEPRDSAVYFCASGFSSHSYNEQFFGPGTRLTVL.

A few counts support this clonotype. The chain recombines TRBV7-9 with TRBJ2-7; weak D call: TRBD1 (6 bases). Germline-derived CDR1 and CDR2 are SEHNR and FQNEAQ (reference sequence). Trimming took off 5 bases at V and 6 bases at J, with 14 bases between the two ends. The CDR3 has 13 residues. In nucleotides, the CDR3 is TGTGCCAGCAGCCTCGACAGGATGGGCGAGCAGTACTTC. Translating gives CASSLDRMGEQYF.

CDR3 bases: TGTGCCAGCAGCAGACAGACCTCCTACAATGAGCAGTTCTTC. Translating gives CASSRQTSYNEQFF. The V gene is TRBV6-1, the J gene TRBJ2-1, with D possibly TRBD1 on 5 matching bases. Germline V gene lookup returns CDR1 MNHNS and CDR2 SASEGT. The CDR3 loop spans 14 amino acids. V shed 6 bases and J shed 0 bases, with 9 bases lying between them.

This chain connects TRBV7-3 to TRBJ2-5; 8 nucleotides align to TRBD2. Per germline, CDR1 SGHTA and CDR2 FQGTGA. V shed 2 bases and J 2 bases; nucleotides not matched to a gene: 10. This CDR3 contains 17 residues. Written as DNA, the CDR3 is TGTGCCAGCAGCTTAGCGTCAAGGCTAGCGGGTCAAGAGACCCAGTACTTC. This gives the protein CASSLASRLAGQETQYF.

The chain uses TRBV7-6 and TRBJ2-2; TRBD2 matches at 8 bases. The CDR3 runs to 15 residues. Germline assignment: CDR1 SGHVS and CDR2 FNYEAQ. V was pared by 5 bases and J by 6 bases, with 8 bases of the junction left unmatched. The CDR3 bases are TGTGCCAGCAGCCCATCCGGGACTAGTCCCGGGGAGCTGTTTTTT. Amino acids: CASSPSGTSPGELFF. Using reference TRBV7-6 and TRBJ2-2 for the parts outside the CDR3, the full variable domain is GAGVSQSPRYKVTKRGQDVALRCDPISGHVSLYWYRQALGQGPEFLTYFNYEAQQDKSGLPNDRFSAERPEGSISTLTIQRTEQRDSAMYRCASSPSGTSPGELFFGEGSRLTVL.

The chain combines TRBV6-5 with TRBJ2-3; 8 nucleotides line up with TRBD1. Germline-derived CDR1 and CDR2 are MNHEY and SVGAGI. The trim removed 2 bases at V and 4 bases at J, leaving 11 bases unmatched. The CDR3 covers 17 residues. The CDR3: CASSYPPGRGRADTQYF. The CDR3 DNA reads TGTGCCAGCAGTTACCCGCCGGGCAGGGGGCGCGCAGATACGCAGTATTTT.

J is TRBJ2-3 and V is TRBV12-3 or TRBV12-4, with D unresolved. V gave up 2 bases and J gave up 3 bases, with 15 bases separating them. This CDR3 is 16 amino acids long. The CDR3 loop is CASSLLGTTRTDTQYF. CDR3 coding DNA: TGTGCCAGCAGTTTACTGGGCACTACCCGGACAGATACGCAGTATTTT.

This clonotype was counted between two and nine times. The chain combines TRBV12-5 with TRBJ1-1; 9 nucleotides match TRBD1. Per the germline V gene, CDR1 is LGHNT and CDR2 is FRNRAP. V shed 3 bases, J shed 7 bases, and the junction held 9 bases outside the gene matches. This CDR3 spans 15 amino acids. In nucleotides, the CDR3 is TGTGCTAGTGGTTTAGGGCCGGGACAGGGAGGTGAAGCTTTCTTT. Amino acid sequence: CASGLGPGQGGEAFF.

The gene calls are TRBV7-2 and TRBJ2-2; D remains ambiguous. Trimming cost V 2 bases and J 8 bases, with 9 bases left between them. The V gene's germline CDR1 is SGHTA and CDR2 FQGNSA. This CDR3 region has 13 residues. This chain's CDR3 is CASSLMSSGELFF. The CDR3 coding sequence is TGTGCCAGCAGCTTAATGTCGTCGGGGGAGCTGTTTTTT.

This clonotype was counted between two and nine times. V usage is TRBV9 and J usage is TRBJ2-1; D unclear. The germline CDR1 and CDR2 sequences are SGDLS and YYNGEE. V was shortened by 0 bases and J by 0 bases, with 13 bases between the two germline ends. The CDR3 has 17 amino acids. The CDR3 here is CASSVGPKGFSYNEQFF. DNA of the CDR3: TGTGCCAGCAGCGTAGGTCCCAAAGGTTTCTCCTACAATGAGCAGTTCTTC.

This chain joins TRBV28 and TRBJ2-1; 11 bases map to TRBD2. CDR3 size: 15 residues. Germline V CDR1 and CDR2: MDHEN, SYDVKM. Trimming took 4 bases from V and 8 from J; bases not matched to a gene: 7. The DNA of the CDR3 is TGTGCCAGCAGTTCTATAGCGGGAGGGTGGGATGAGCAGTTCTTC. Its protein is CASSSIAGGWDEQFF.

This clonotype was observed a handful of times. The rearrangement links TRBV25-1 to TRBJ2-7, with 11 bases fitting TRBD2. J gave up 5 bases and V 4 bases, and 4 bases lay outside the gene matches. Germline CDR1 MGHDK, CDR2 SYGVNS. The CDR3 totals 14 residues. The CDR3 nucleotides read TGTGCCAGCAGTGGCCGACTAGCGGGGAACGAGCAGTACTTC. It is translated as CASSGRLAGNEQYF.